A single sample is the source of the 6 T cell receptor beta chains below, sequenced in a study of T-cell reconstitution after alpha-beta-depleted transplantation in children. Preparation of the TCRbeta library used unique molecular identifiers. Using its own MiXCR run on the PCR reads, TCRdb lists one record per CDR3 protein. The data hold around 300,000 distinct CDR3 sequences, with over 9.5% observed a single time. Sequenced material: PBMCs, taken before TCRalphabeta/CD19-depleted stem cell transplant. The receptors were sampled from a boy younger than two with acute myeloid leukemia, due to receive a stem cell transplant.

This clonotype was seen many times. V and J are TRBV6-2 or TRBV6-3 and TRBJ1-1; D is ambiguous. The CDR3 runs to 15 residues. V was pared by 0 bases and J by 1 base, with 9 bases between. Germline V gene data show CDR1 as MNHEY and CDR2 as SVGEGT. In DNA, the CDR3 is TGTGCCAGCAGTTACTCGAGGCGGGAGAACACTGAAGCTTTCTTT. Translated, it gives CASSYSRRENTEAFF.

This clonotype was seen ten or more times. The gene calls are TRBV6-1 and TRBJ2-1, with 10 nucleotides matching TRBD2. Germline-derived CDR1 and CDR2 are MNHNS and SASEGT. This CDR3 has 19 amino acids. Unmatched junction bases numbered 13, after V lost 5 bases and J lost 0 bases. CDR3 in amino acids: CASSMGRLAGHSSYNEQFF. CDR3 nucleotides: TGTGCCAGCAGTATGGGGAGACTAGCGGGCCATAGCTCCTACAATGAGCAGTTCTTC.

This clonotype was counted a few times. V is TRBV7-2 and J is TRBJ2-2; 8 bases are a match to TRBD2. V dropped 6 bases and J dropped 3; count of bases not matched to a gene: 6. Per the germline V gene, CDR1 is SGHTA and CDR2 is FQGNSA. This CDR3 region has 15 residues. The DNA of the CDR3 is TGTGCCAGCAGTCCCACTAGCGGTTACACCGGGGAGCTGTTTTTT. It is translated as CASSPTSGYTGELFF.

This clonotype showed up many times. The rearrangement uses TRBV28 and TRBJ2-7; TRBD1 aligns across 7 bases. The CDR3 sequence is 14 residues long. Germline CDR1 MDHEN, CDR2 SYDVKM. The V gene end was trimmed by 3 bases and the J gene end by 3 bases; junction bases not matched to a gene: 5. The CDR3 loop reads CASSLGQPHYEQYF. The CDR3 nucleotides read TGTGCCAGCAGTTTGGGACAGCCCCACTACGAGCAGTACTTC. Complete variable domain (other parts from reference TRBV28 and TRBJ2-7): DVKVTQSSRYLVKRTGEKVFLECVQDMDHENMFWYRQDPGLGLRLIYFSYDVKMKEKGDIPEGYSVSREKKERFSLILESASTNQTSMYLCASSLGQPHYEQYFGPGTRLTVT.

The sample holds many counts of this clonotype. V usage is TRBV7-3 and J usage is TRBJ2-1; no clear D. This CDR3 has 13 residues. Germline values: CDR1 SGHTA, CDR2 FQGTGA. V lost 2 bases to trimming and J lost 3 bases, with 5 bases between them. In DNA, the CDR3 is TGTGCCAGCAGCTTAGACTTCTACAATGAGCAGTTCTTC. Protein sequence: CASSLDFYNEQFF.

This clonotype was seen ten or more times. This rearrangement joins TRBV9 to TRBJ2-1; no clear D gene. Trimming stripped 0 bases from V and 6 bases from J, with 10 bases between. The CDR3 length is 14 residues. Germline V gene sequence: CDR1 SGDLS, CDR2 YYNGEE. The CDR3 region has the DNA TGTGCCAGCAGCGTAGGAAGACCGGGCAATGAGCAGTTCTTC. Its translation: CASSVGRPGNEQFF.